Detailed here is one T cell receptor beta chain. The antigen remains unidentified. Healthy Caucasians from Russia aged roughly 6 to 100 served as donors. Peripheral blood was drawn, approximately 9.5 milliliters per donor. This entry belongs to a study of blood T cells in healthy people across ages. The wider study: When template switching was applied, about one barcoded beta molecule was captured per two T cells.

Study outcomes and limitations: Both naive CD4+ cell counts and diversity were greater in long-lived donors than in aged donors.

The junction had 7 bases not matched to a gene; V was cut back by 4 bases and J by 3 bases. The germline V gene has CDR1 SGHRS and CDR2 YFSETQ. The CDR3 runs to 15 residues. Primed by a sample-barcoded 5' primer and a J-beta primer mix, a second PCR proceeded for 7 to 11 cycles. TCRdb called the 5' RACE reads again in MiXCR, with one record for every CDR3 protein. The sample lists over 1.5 million distinct CDR3 sequences; 49% were seen once. Sample: blood. This sequence originates from a woman in her forties in good health. The chain has TRBV5-1 and TRBJ1-5, with 7 bases lining up with TRBD1. The CDR3 DNA reads as TGCGCCAGCAGCCAAGCGGGACAGACCAATCAGCCCCAGCATTTT. It translates to CASSQAGQTNQPQHF.